Below are 31 T cell receptor beta chains sequenced from a single sample in a study of blood T cell repertoires in COVID-19. Method: immunoSEQ multiplex PCR; TCRdb's copy keeps in-frame clones and lacks some. This sample has about 200,000 clones; around four fifths occur once, and the top ten carry 0.95%. What was sequenced was peripheral blood. All receptors derive from a man aged 55 to 70 with COVID-19, enrolled during active disease.

V usage is TRBV30 and J usage is TRBJ1-6, with 7 bases aligning to TRBD1. The CDR3 is made up of 14 amino acids. Germline trimming cut 5 bases from V and 7 bases from J; bases unmatched to any gene: 8. Germline CDR1 and CDR2: GTSNPN and SVGIG (reference sequence). Written as DNA, the CDR3 is TGTGCCTGGGACAGGGAGTTTTTGAATTCACCCCTCCACTTT. Translated, it gives CAWDREFLNSPLHF.

The V call is TRBV16, the J call TRBJ2-5; 9 positions match TRBD1. Germline V gives CDR1 KGHSY, CDR2 FQNENV. CDR3 size: 16 residues. The V segment lost 5 bases and the J segment 2 bases; nucleotides outside the gene matches: 9. The CDR3 bases are TGTGCCAGCAGCGTCCCTGGGACAGGGCATCAAGAGACCCAGTACTTC. Encoded protein: CASSVPGTGHQETQYF.

This chain links TRBV27 with TRBJ2-7, with a tentative D call TRBD2 (5 bases). This CDR3 is built from 11 residues. Trimming took off 8 bases at V and 2 bases at J, with 7 bases between the two ends. Germline V CDR1 and CDR2: MNHEY, SMNVEV (reference sequence). CDR3 sequence (DNA): TGTGCCAGCCCCGGGACCTACGAGCAGTACTTC. Translated, it gives CASPGTYEQYF.

J is TRBJ2-3 and V is TRBV4-2, with TRBD1 identical over 9 bases. CDR3 size: 15 residues. Germline V lookup: CDR1 LGHNA, CDR2 YNFKEQ. Unmatched junction bases numbered 5, after V lost 3 bases and J lost 4 bases. The DNA of the CDR3 is TGTGCCAGCAGCCAGGGACAGGGCTTCCCAGATACGCAGTATTTT. This encodes CASSQGQGFPDTQYF.

The chain uses TRBV19 and TRBJ1-6; a possible D gene is TRBD1 (6 bases). Germline V gene sequence: CDR1 LNHDA, CDR2 SQIVND (reference sequence). This CDR3 has 15 residues. V lost 10 bases, J lost 5 bases, and 18 bases lay in between. The CDR3 sequence: CANARGGFNNSPLHF. The CDR3 coding sequence is TGTGCCAATGCCCGGGGGGGCTTCAATAATTCACCCCTCCACTTT.

This clone came up a few times. The gene calls are TRBV5-4 and TRBJ1-4, with D uncertain. V lost 2 bases to trimming and J lost 0 bases, with 11 bases between them. This CDR3 is built from 16 residues. CDR1 and CDR2 from the germline V gene are SGHNT and YYREEE (reference sequence). CDR3 region: CASSLGTVATNEKLFF. The CDR3 DNA reads TGTGCCAGCAGCTTAGGAACAGTTGCAACTAATGAAAAACTGTTTTTT. The whole variable domain, remainder taken from reference TRBV5-4 and TRBJ1-4, is ETGVTQSPTHLIKTRGQQVTLRCSSQSGHNTVSWYQQALGQGPQFIFQYYREEENGRGNFPPRFSGLQFPNYSSELNVNALELDDSALYLCASSLGTVATNEKLFFGSGTQLSVL.

V is TRBV28 and J is TRBJ1-5, with D perhaps TRBD1 (5 bases). Germline V lookup: CDR1 MDHEN, CDR2 SYDVKM. The CDR3 loop spans 15 amino acids. Between the trimmed V and J ends, which lost 3 bases and 3 bases, there was a span of 12 bases. This CDR3 is CASSLAQGSNQPQHF. The DNA of the CDR3 is TGTGCCAGCAGTTTGGCTCAGGGTTCCAATCAGCCCCAGCATTTT.

The V gene is TRBV5-4, the J gene TRBJ1-1; D unclear. Germline V lookup: CDR1 SGHNT, CDR2 YYREEE (reference sequence). V gave up 0 bases and J gave up 0 bases, with 9 bases separating them. The CDR3 runs 15 residues. The CDR3 DNA is TGTGCCAGCAGCTTGGACAGTGAGATGAACACTGAAGCTTTCTTT. Encoded protein: CASSLDSEMNTEAFF.

The V call is TRBV7-3, the J call TRBJ2-1; 11 bases align to TRBD2. V was pared by 5 bases and J by 5 bases, with 5 bases of the junction left unmatched. CDR3 length: 15 residues. The germline gives CDR1 SGHTA, CDR2 FQGTGA. As DNA, the CDR3 is TGTGCCAGCAGCGACCTAGCGGGAGGTAACAATGAGCAGTTCTTC. Translation gives CASSDLAGGNNEQFF.

This chain uses TRBV10-2 with TRBJ2-5; 7 bases align to TRBD1. The CDR3 contains 13 residues. Trimming took 7 bases from V and 4 from J; bases not matched to a gene: 6. The germline V gene has CDR1 WSHSY and CDR2 SAAADI. CDR3 residues: CASMARGRETQYF. The CDR3 coding sequence is TGCGCCAGCATGGCGAGGGGGCGAGAGACCCAGTACTTC.

The V and J genes are TRBV25-1 and TRBJ1-5; tentative D call: TRBD1 (5 bases). Trimming took off 8 bases at V and 5 bases at J, with 13 bases between the two ends. CDR1 and CDR2 from the germline V gene are MGHDK and SYGVNS. The CDR3 has 13 amino acids. The CDR3 nucleotides read TGTGCCAGCCGGGACCGGGAGCATCAGCCCCAGCATTTT. Amino acids: CASRDREHQPQHF.

J is TRBJ1-2 and V is TRBV3-1 (or the pseudogene TRBV3-2), with 8 nucleotides matching TRBD1. The CDR3 sequence is 14 residues long. The V gene's germline CDR1 is LGHDT and CDR2 YNNKEL (reference sequence). With 2 bases clipped from V and 8 bases from J, the junction kept 7 bases outside the gene matches. The chain's CDR3 is CASSQLQGAGGYTF. The CDR3, as DNA: TGTGCCAGCAGCCAACTTCAGGGGGCAGGGGGCTACACCTTC.

The CDR3 bases are TGTGCCAGCAGCCTCATAGCGGAAACGTCCTCCCCCTACAATGAGCAGTTCTTC. Its translation: CASSLIAETSSPYNEQFF. The chain recombines TRBV7-8 with TRBJ2-1, with D possibly matching TRBD2 (6 bases). Germline V gene lookup returns CDR1 SGHVS and CDR2 FQNEAQ. V was pared by 5 bases and J by 2 bases, with 22 bases between. The CDR3 is 18 residues long.

The chain links TRBV19 to TRBJ1-6, with D possibly TRBD1 on 6 matching bases. The V and J ends lost 6 bases and 7 bases respectively, with 19 bases between them. This CDR3 is built from 16 residues. Germline CDR1 is LNHDA and CDR2 is SQIVND (reference sequence). For the CDR3, the DNA is TGTGCCAGTAGCGGTCCCGGGGGGGGCACGAATTCACCCCTCCACTTT. Protein sequence: CASSGPGGGTNSPLHF.

The chain is built from TRBV3-1 (or the pseudogene TRBV3-2) and TRBJ2-7; weak D call: TRBD1 (6 bases). Trimming took 0 bases from V and 5 from J, leaving 11 bases between them. The V gene's germline CDR1 is LGHDT and CDR2 YNNKEL (reference sequence). The CDR3 spans 14 residues. The CDR3 nucleotides are TGTGCCAGCAGCCAAGATGTAGGGGGACACGAGCAGTACTTC. Translating it yields CASSQDVGGHEQYF.

This chain connects TRBV2 to TRBJ1-5; the D is unclear. The germline V gene encodes CDR1 SNHLY and CDR2 FYNNEI. The CDR3 extends over 15 amino acids. Trimming removed 3 bases from V and 4 bases from J, with 13 bases in between. As DNA, the CDR3 is TGTGCCAGCAGTGATTCACAGTTTGGGAATCAGCCCCAGCATTTT. It encodes CASSDSQFGNQPQHF. The full variable domain, in which reference TRBV2 and TRBJ1-5 provide the parts outside the CDR3, is EPEVTQTPSHQVTQMGQEVILRCVPISNHLYFYWYRQILGQKVEFLVSFYNNEISEKSEIFDDQFSVERPDGSNFTLKIRSTKLEDSAMYFCASSDSQFGNQPQHFGDGTRLSIL.

V is TRBV6-5 and J is TRBJ1-3; D is undetermined. Trimming cost V 7 bases and J 1 base, with 11 bases left between them. Germline V CDR1 and CDR2: MNHEY, SVGAGI. CDR3 length equals 14 residues. This CDR3 reads CASTPLESGNTIYF. CDR3 DNA: TGTGCCAGCACCCCACTAGAGTCTGGAAACACCATATATTTT.

In its sample, this clone was seen a few times. The chain joins TRBV6-2 or TRBV6-3 to TRBJ1-4, with D perhaps TRBD1 (5 bases). This CDR3 contains 15 residues. Between the trimmed V and J ends, which lost 2 bases and 7 bases, there was a span of 14 bases. Germline CDR1 and CDR2: MNHEY and SVGEGT. CDR3 coding DNA: TGTGCCAGCAGTTACGTCGAGGAGGGGTCTGAAAAACTGTTTTTT. Its protein product is CASSYVEEGSEKLFF.

This clone was seen more than once but under ten times. The chain has TRBV6-6 and TRBJ1-1, with D perhaps matching TRBD1 (5 bases). This CDR3 has 12 amino acids. V lost 7 bases and J lost 6, with 12 bases in between. Per germline, CDR1 MNHNY and CDR2 SVGAGI (reference sequence). The CDR3 DNA reads TGTGCCAGCAACCACGGGGGGGCTGAAGCTTTCTTT. Translation: CASNHGGAEAFF.

The chain recombines TRBV9 with TRBJ1-5; TRBD1 aligns across 8 bases. From germline, CDR1 is SGDLS and CDR2 YYNGEE. There are 14 residues in the CDR3. With V trimmed by 3 bases and J by 2 bases, 1 base remained unmatched. The CDR3 nucleotides read TGTGCCAGCAGCGAGGGACAGGGCAATCAGCCCCAGCATTTT. As protein: CASSEGQGNQPQHF.

The J gene is TRBJ2-6, the V gene TRBV25-1; a weak D match, TRBD2 (6 bases). V lost 4 bases and J lost 3, with 19 bases in between. Germline V lookup: CDR1 MGHDK, CDR2 SYGVNS. This CDR3 has 18 amino acids. This CDR3 is CASSAPWGVKFGANVLTF. The CDR3 DNA reads as TGTGCCAGCAGTGCCCCGTGGGGGGTCAAGTTTGGGGCCAACGTCCTGACTTTC.

The chain links TRBV10-3 to TRBJ1-1; D is unresolved. V lost 2 bases to trimming and J lost 3 bases, with 4 bases between them. CDR1 and CDR2 from the germline V gene are ENHRY and SYGVKD. This CDR3 spans 12 amino acids. In DNA, the CDR3 is TGTGCCATCAGTGAGCAGGACACTGAAGCTTTCTTT. Encoded protein: CAISEQDTEAFF.

The V gene is TRBV19, the J gene TRBJ1-6; no definite D call. V lost 9 bases and J lost 1, with 10 bases in between. From germline, CDR1 is LNHDA and CDR2 SQIVND (reference sequence). The CDR3 is made up of 14 amino acids. CDR3 sequence: CASHYKSYNSPLHF. CDR3 bases: TGTGCCAGCCACTACAAGTCCTATAATTCACCCCTCCACTTT.

The V gene is TRBV2, the J gene TRBJ2-3; D is unresolved. The V gene lost 3 bases and the J gene lost 3 bases, with 19 bases spanning the gap. Germline V gene data show CDR1 as SNHLY and CDR2 as FYNNEI. This CDR3 has 17 amino acids. The CDR3 nucleotides read TGTGCCAGCAGTGACCGACTGAGCTTTCTAGAGACAGATACGCAGTATTTT. Its translation is CASSDRLSFLETDTQYF.

The genes are TRBV3-1 (or the pseudogene TRBV3-2) and TRBJ2-1; 7 positions match TRBD2. The length of the CDR3 is 19 residues. Germline V gene sequence: CDR1 LGHDT, CDR2 YNNKEL (reference sequence). The junction had 17 bases not matched to a gene; V was cut back by 1 base and J by 5 bases. CDR3: CASSQASTSPGGRNNEQFF. CDR3 nucleotide sequence: TGTGCCAGCAGCCAAGCTAGTACCAGCCCGGGCGGGAGAAACAATGAGCAGTTCTTC.

V is TRBV7-2 and J is TRBJ1-4; D gene unclear. This CDR3 has 15 residues. Germline lookup yields CDR1 SGHTA and CDR2 FQGNSA. V shed 4 bases and J shed 0 bases, with 9 bases lying between them. The CDR3 DNA follows: TGTGCCAGCAGCTGGACTCTTTCAACTAATGAAAAACTGTTTTTT. It specifies CASSWTLSTNEKLFF.

The chain links TRBV27 to TRBJ2-7, with TRBD1 matching 9 bases. The CDR3 runs to 13 residues. The V gene's germline CDR1 is MNHEY and CDR2 SMNVEV (reference sequence). V shed 3 bases, J shed 7 bases, and the junction held 4 bases outside the gene matches. The CDR3 reads CASSLGQGGEQYF. In DNA form, the CDR3 reads TGTGCCAGCAGTTTGGGACAGGGAGGGGAGCAGTACTTC.

V is TRBV6-5 and J is TRBJ1-1, with TRBD1 matching over 7 bases. The trim removed 5 bases at V and 7 bases at J, leaving 7 bases unmatched. Germline values: CDR1 MNHEY, CDR2 SVGAGI. The CDR3 totals 13 residues. This CDR3 reads CASSTVQGNEAFF. DNA of the CDR3: TGTGCCAGCAGTACCGTACAGGGGAATGAAGCTTTCTTT.

The chain combines TRBV6-5 with TRBJ2-7, with 10 bases identical to TRBD1. Looked up from germline, CDR1 is MNHEY and CDR2 is SVGAGI. With 4 bases clipped from V and 2 bases from J, the junction kept 2 bases outside the gene matches. The CDR3 runs 14 residues. The CDR3 DNA reads as TGTGCCAGCAGTTTCGACAGGGGGCCCTACGAGCAGTACTTC. Translating it yields CASSFDRGPYEQYF.

This chain connects TRBV6-5 to TRBJ1-4; D perhaps matches TRBD1 (6 bases). Trimming pared 6 bases from V and 2 bases from J, leaving 10 bases between. The CDR3 runs to 14 residues. Germline V gene sequence: CDR1 MNHEY, CDR2 SVGAGI. CDR3 protein: CASRETGTNEKLFF. The CDR3 bases are TGTGCCAGCAGGGAGACAGGCACTAATGAAAAACTGTTTTTT.

CDR3: CASRAMAEAFF. The CDR3 nucleotides are TGTGCCAGCAGGGCAATGGCTGAAGCTTTCTTT. This chain connects TRBV28 to TRBJ1-1, with D unclear. Trimming took off 6 bases at V and 6 bases at J, with 8 bases between the two ends. The length of the CDR3 is 11 residues. The V gene's germline CDR1 is MDHEN and CDR2 SYDVKM. The whole variable domain, filled in from reference TRBV28 and TRBJ1-1, reads DVKVTQSSRYLVKRTGEKVFLECVQDMDHENMFWYRQDPGLGLRLIYFSYDVKMKEKGDIPEGYSVSREKKERFSLILESASTNQTSMYLCASRAMAEAFFGQGTRLTVV.